Here is one T cell receptor beta chain with its context. The antigen is not known. Here immunoSEQ multiplex PCR was the method, and the copy in TCRdb shows in-frame clones only, minus some. The data show roughly 120,000 clones, about 85% seen once. This specimen belongs to a study of T cell responses to AZD1222 COVID-19 vaccine. Study-wide results and caveats: Clonal diversity may have been underestimated, and the donors were mostly white British, with more females than males.

V lost 6 bases, J lost 9 bases, and 2 bases stayed unmatched. CDR3 length: 11 amino acids. The germline gives CDR1 LNHDA, CDR2 SQIVND (reference sequence). The sequencing here drew on peripheral blood, taken on day 0 of AZD1222 vaccination. This TCR was recovered from an adult in good health. This rearrangement joins TRBV19 to TRBJ2-1; 7 nucleotides line up with TRBD1. CDR3 residues: CASRQGTEQFF. The CDR3 DNA is TGTGCCAGTAGACAGGGGACTGAGCAGTTCTTC.